This record looks at one TCR beta chain sequence and its context. The assay was immunoSEQ multiplex PCR, and TCRdb's table has in-frame clones only and misses some. The sample contains roughly 150,000 clones, 80% to 85% of which appear only once. V was clipped by 5 bases and J by 4 bases, with 15 bases between them. CDR1 is LNHDA, CDR2 SQIVND, per germline (reference sequence). This CDR3 is 14 amino acids long. This sample is part of a study of blood T cell repertoires in COVID-19. The sample taken for sequencing was peripheral blood. The chain joins TRBV19 to TRBJ2-7, with D possibly being TRBD2 (5 bases). This clonotype was obtained from a man between 70 and 80 years old with active or convalescent COVID-19. In nucleotides, the CDR3 is TGTGCCAGTAGTTTAAGAGGGAGTCGGTACGAGCAGTACTTC. Its protein product is CASSLRGSRYEQYF.